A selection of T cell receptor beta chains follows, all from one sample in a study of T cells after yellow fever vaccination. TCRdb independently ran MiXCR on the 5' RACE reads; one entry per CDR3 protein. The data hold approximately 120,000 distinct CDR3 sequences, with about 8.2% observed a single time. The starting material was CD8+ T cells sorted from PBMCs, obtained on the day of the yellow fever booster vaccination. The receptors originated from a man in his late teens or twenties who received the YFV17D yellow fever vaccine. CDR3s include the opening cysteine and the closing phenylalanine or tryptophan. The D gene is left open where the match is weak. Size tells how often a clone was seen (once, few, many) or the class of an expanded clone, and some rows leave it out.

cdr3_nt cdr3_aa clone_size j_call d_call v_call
TGTGCCACCAGTGATTCAGACAGGGGTTGGACCGGGGAGCTGTTTTTT CATSDSDRGWTGELFF many TRBJ2-2 TRBD1 TRBV24-1
TGTGCCAGCAGCGGGGGGGGCCTCGATGAGCAGTTCTTC CASSGGGLDEQFF . TRBJ2-1 . TRBV9
TGTGCCATCAGGGGGCCTTTGACAGATACGCAGTATTTT CAIRGPLTDTQYF . TRBJ2-3 . TRBV10-3
TGCGCCAGCAGCTTTTGGGCAGGGGGAAGCACAGATACGCAGTATTTT CASSFWAGGSTDTQYF many TRBJ2-3 TRBD1 TRBV5-1
TGTGCCACCAGGGATAGCACCGGGGAGCTGTTTTTT CATRDSTGELFF . TRBJ2-2 . TRBV24-1
TGTGCCAGCAGCTTATATGACCTCGTCACAGATACGCAGTATTTT CASSLYDLVTDTQYF few TRBJ2-3 . TRBV7-2
TGTGCTAGCAGCTCGACAACGTACCAAGAGACCCAGTACTTC CASSSTTYQETQYF few TRBJ2-5 . TRBV7-6
TGTGCCAGCAGCCAAGAATCAGGGACGTACAATGAGCAGTTCTTC CASSQESGTYNEQFF . TRBJ2-1 . TRBV4-2
TGTGCCAGACAGGGGGGCGGGGCCAACGTCCTGACTTTC CARQGGGANVLTF few TRBJ2-6 TRBD1 TRBV2
TGTGCCAGCCGCGAGCGGGGGGGAGAGACCCAGTACTTC CASRERGGETQYF . TRBJ2-5 TRBD2 TRBV5-4
TGTGCCAGCAAGTGGTTCTTCACAGATACGCAGTATTTT CASKWFFTDTQYF . TRBJ2-3 . TRBV2
TGTGCCAGCAGCTTGGATAAGCGGGCTAGCACAGATACGCAGTATTTT CASSLDKRASTDTQYF few TRBJ2-3 . TRBV5-5
TGCAGCGTTGAAGATGGAAGGACAGGGTCCTACGAGCAGTACTTC CSVEDGRTGSYEQYF . TRBJ2-7 TRBD1 TRBV29-1
TGTGCCAGCAGTTTCCGGGACATAGAGAGCAATCAGCCCCAGCATTTT CASSFRDIESNQPQHF few TRBJ1-5 . TRBV12-3/TRBV12-4
TGTGCCATTGGGACGGTGTACAATGAGCAGTTCTTC CAIGTVYNEQFF . TRBJ2-1 . TRBV10-3
TGTGCCAGCAGTTACTCTTTCGAAGCTGGGGCCAACGTCCTGACTTTC CASSYSFEAGANVLTF few TRBJ2-6 . TRBV6-2/TRBV6-3
TGTGCCAGCAGCTCCCTCGGGGCGGGCACTGAAGCTTTCTTT CASSSLGAGTEAFF few TRBJ1-1 . TRBV7-6
TGTGCCAGCAGCCCCGGGACAGGGGTTACCTCACCCCTCCACTTT CASSPGTGVTSPLHF few TRBJ1-6 TRBD1 TRBV4-2
TGTGCCAGAAAAACGGGCTCTGGAAACACCATATATTTT CARKTGSGNTIYF . TRBJ1-3 . TRBV6-5
TGCGCCAGCAGCCAAGAAAGGGAGGGGGACTTCTCCTACGAGCAGTACTTC CASSQEREGDFSYEQYF few TRBJ2-7 . TRBV4-1
TGTGCCAGCAGTTTTTCGAGTGGCAATGAGCAGTTCTTC CASSFSSGNEQFF many TRBJ2-1 . TRBV27
TGTGCCAGCAGTTACTCGGGCCGGAATGAGCAGTTCTTC CASSYSGRNEQFF . TRBJ2-1 . TRBV6-2/TRBV6-3
TGTGCCAGTAGTAGAACTAGCGGGGAGAGCACAGATACGCAGTATTTT CASSRTSGESTDTQYF . TRBJ2-3 TRBD2 TRBV19
TGTGCCAGTGGCATTGGGGGAGCTAACTATGGCTACACCTTC CASGIGGANYGYTF . TRBJ1-2 . TRBV19
TGTGCCAGCAGTGACCCCGGGACACCTTATGGCTACACCTTC CASSDPGTPYGYTF many TRBJ1-2 . TRBV6-2/TRBV6-3
TGCGCCAGCAGCCAAGGCGGGAGCGGGAAAGCTTTCTTT CASSQGGSGKAFF . TRBJ1-1 . TRBV4-3
TGTGCCAGCAGCCGCACGGTGGGGGACACAGATACGCAGTATTTT CASSRTVGDTDTQYF few TRBJ2-3 . TRBV12-3/TRBV12-4
TGCAGCGTGACGACTAGCGGGGGGGCCCCCTCCTACAATGAGCAGTTCTTC CSVTTSGGAPSYNEQFF few TRBJ2-1 TRBD2 TRBV29-1